The T cell receptor beta chain under discussion was sequenced for a study of T cells in narcolepsy. Sequenced by immunoSEQ multiplex PCR; TCRdb stores in-frame clones only, minus some. The sample lists tens of thousands of clones; about 90% were seen once. The study's findings and limits: Autoreactive HCRT-specific and TRIB2-specific clonotypes were marked in same-patient CSF-versus-blood CD4+ comparisons.

V was cut by 5 bases and J by 2 bases, with 22 bases left in between. The CDR3 consists of 17 residues. Per germline, CDR1 SGHNT and CDR2 YENEEA. Note on this clone: Its antigen is unidentified.

The sequence was obtained from a human donor with narcolepsy. The chain couples TRBV11-3 to TRBJ2-7; D unclear. Sample: CD45RA- memory CD4+ T cells from PBMCs. CDR3 sequence (DNA): TGTGCCAGCAGCCCCCCTTTGACAAATTCCAGACCCTACGAGCAGTACTTC. Its protein product is CASSPPLTNSRPYEQYF.